This paragraph covers one TCR beta chain sequence. The data derive from a study of blood T cell repertoires in COVID-19. Study context: Whether acute or convalescent, the COVID-19 samples came from the United States, Italy and Spain. In each case, the material was cDNA or gDNA derived from T cells, B-cell-depleted T cells, or PBMCs.

Original data processing: Nucleated cell counts were estimated from reference gene primer amplification. The data were produced by immunoSEQ multiplex PCR, yet TCRdb's version contains in-frame clones alone and is incomplete. V and J calls and clone size are those listed in that table; D and trimming were worked out from the DNA. The profile shows about 130,000 clones, approximately 84% of them singletons. Germline CDR1 and CDR2: LGHNA and YNFKEQ. V lost 1 base, J lost 5 bases, and 5 bases stayed unmatched. The CDR3 length is 15 residues. Sequenced: peripheral blood. The chain combines TRBV4-2 with TRBJ2-1, with 7 nucleotides matching TRBD2. The source is a woman aged 25 to 39 who had recovered from COVID-19. The CDR3 nucleotides read TGTGCCAGCAGCCAAGGGACTAGTCCTGACAATGAGCAGTTCTTC. Encoded protein: CASSQGTSPDNEQFF.